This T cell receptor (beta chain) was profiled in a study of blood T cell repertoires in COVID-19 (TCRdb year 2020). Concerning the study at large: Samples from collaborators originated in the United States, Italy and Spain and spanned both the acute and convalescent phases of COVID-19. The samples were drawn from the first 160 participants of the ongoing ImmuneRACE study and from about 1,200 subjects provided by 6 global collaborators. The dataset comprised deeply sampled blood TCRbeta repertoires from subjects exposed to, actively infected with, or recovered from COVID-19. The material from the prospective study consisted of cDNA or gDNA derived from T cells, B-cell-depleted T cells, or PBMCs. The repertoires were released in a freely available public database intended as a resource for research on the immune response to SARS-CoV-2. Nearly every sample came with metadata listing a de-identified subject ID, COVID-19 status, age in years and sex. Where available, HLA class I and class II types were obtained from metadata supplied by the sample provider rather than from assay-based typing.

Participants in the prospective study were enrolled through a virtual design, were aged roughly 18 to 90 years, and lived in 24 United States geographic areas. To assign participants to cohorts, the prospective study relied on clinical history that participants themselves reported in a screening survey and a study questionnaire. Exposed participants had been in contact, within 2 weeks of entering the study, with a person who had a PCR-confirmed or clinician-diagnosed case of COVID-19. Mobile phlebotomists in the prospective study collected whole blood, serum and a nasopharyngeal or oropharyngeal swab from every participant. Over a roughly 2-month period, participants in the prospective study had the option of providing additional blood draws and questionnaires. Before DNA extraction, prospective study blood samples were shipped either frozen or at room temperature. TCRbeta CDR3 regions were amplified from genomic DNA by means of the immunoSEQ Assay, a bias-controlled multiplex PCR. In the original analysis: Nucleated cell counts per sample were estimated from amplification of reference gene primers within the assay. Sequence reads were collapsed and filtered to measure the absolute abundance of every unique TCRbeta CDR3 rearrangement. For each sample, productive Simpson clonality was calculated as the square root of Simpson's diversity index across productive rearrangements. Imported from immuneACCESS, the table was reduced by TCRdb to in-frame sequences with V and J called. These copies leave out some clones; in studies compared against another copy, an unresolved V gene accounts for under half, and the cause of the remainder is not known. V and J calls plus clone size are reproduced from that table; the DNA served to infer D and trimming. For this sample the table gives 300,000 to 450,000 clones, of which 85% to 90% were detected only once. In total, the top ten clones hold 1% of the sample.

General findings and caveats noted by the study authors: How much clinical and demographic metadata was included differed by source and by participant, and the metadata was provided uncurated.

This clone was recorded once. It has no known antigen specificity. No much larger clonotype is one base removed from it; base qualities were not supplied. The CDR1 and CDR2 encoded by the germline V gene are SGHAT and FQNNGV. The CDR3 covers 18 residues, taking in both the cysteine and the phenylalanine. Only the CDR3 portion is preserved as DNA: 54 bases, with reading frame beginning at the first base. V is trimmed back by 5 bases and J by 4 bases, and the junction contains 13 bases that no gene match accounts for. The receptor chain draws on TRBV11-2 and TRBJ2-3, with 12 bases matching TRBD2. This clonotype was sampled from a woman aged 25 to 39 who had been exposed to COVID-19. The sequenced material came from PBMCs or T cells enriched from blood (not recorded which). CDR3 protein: CASSPNGLAGHVADTQYF. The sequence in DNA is TGTGCCAGCAGCCCCAACGGACTAGCGGGACATGTAGCAGATACGCAGTATTTT.